This T cell receptor (beta chain) originates from a study of blood T cell repertoires in COVID-19 (dated by TCRdb to 2018 to 2021). Concerning the study at large: The collaborator samples originated in the United States, Italy and Spain and spanned the acute and convalescent phases of COVID-19. The material from the prospective study consisted of cDNA or gDNA derived from T cells, B-cell-depleted T cells, or PBMCs. The dataset comprised deeply sampled blood TCRbeta repertoires from subjects exposed to, actively infected with, or recovered from COVID-19. The repertoires were released in a freely available public database meant as a resource for research on the immune response to SARS-CoV-2. The samples were drawn from the first 160 participants of the ongoing ImmuneRACE study and from over 950 subjects provided by 6 global collaborators. The sample metadata nearly always contained a de-identified subject ID, COVID-19 status, age in years and sex. Where available, HLA class I and class II types were taken from metadata supplied by the sample provider and were not determined by assay-based typing.

Collaborating institutions collected whole blood in K2EDTA tubes following their own protocols. For TCRbeta analysis, collaborators shipped samples as frozen whole blood, isolated PBMCs, or DNA extracted from either of those sample types. Concerning this clone: Its antigen remains unidentified. No qualities accompany the bases; no much larger clone lies one base away.

TCRbeta CDR3 regions were amplified from genomic DNA by means of the immunoSEQ Assay, a bias-controlled multiplex PCR. In the source study's methods: Nucleated cell counts per sample were estimated from amplification of reference gene primers within the assay. To quantify the absolute abundance of each unique TCRbeta CDR3 rearrangement, sequence reads were collapsed and filtered. Productive Simpson clonality was computed per sample as the square root of Simpson's diversity index over productive rearrangements. What TCRdb holds here is the immuneACCESS table cut down to in-frame rearrangements. Part of the clones is not present; checked against another copy, under half of the missing clones reflect an unresolved V gene, and the others are unexplained. The V and J calls and clone size are taken from that table; D and trimming were inferred from the DNA. This sample has around 100,000 clones in its table, and roughly nine tenths of those were observed once. The top ten clonotypes cover around 3.1% of the sample.

Summary of the overall study and its limitations: How much clinical and demographic metadata was included differed by source and by participant, and the metadata was provided uncurated.

V and J lose 0 bases and 7 bases, and a span of 18 bases separates them. The CDR3 runs 16 amino acids, cysteine and phenylalanine included. Kept here is only the CDR3 DNA, which spans 48 bases and is read in frame from base 1. CDR1 is given as SGHDN and CDR2 as FVKESK, both from the germline V gene. The rearranged segments are TRBV14 and TRBJ2-5; no D gene is confidently identified. The source of this sequence is a man between 45 and 60 years old in a cohort sampled during active COVID-19. What was sequenced was peripheral blood. The DNA sequence is TGTGCCAGCAGCCAAGATCCCTTAGCCGGGTCGGGGACCCAGTACTTC. It encodes CASSQDPLAGSGTQYF.